The T cell receptor (beta chain) under discussion was sequenced for a study of identical twins. General study points: Fewer insertions were carried by abundant cord blood beta clonotypes, but none was seen in memory repertoires.

TCRdb called the 5' RACE reads again in MiXCR, with one record for every CDR3 protein. The sample carries roughly 200,000 distinct CDR3 sequences, roughly 15% recorded once. V shed 6 bases, J shed 6 bases, and the junction held 11 bases outside the gene matches. The CDR3 extends over 16 amino acids. Germline CDR1 reads MNHEY; CDR2 reads SVGAGI. Note on this clonotype: What it recognizes is unknown.

This sample was also put to use in a study of T cells expressing NK-cell markers.

This clonotype was obtained from a woman under 30 in good health. Sequencing was performed on CD8+ T cells sorted from blood. The V call is TRBV6-5, the J call TRBJ2-1; 10 bases map to TRBD2. CDR3 nucleotides: TGTGCCAGCAGCTTAATAGCGGGGGGCCGATTCAATGAGCAGTTCTTC. Residues: CASSLIAGGRFNEQFF.